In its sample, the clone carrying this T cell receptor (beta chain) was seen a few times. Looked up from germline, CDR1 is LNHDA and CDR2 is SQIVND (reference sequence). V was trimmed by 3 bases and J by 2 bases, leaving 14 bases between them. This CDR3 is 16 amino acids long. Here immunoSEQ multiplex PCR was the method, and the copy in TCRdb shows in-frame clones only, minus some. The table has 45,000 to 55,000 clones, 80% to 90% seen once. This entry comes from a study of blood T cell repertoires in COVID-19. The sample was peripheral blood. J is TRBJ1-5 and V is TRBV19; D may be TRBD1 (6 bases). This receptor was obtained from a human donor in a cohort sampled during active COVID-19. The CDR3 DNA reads TGTGCCAGTAGTATCTCACAGGGTGGGGGCAATCAGCCCCAGCATTTT. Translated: CASSISQGGGNQPQHF.